This entry lists 25 T cell receptor beta chains sequenced from one sample in a study of T cells in Graves' hyperthyroidism and ophthalmopathy. RNA transcripts gave rise to amplified TCR beta CDR3 regions. TCR CDR3 underwent first-round RT-PCR with the HTBI primer set. MiXCR, run by TCRdb on the multiplex PCR reads, gives a single entry per CDR3 protein. The sample holds 500,000 to 600,000 distinct CDR3 sequences, 40% to 55% seen once. Sequenced material: peripheral blood or thyroid tissue (not recorded which). The source is a woman between 18 and 29 years old with Graves' hyperthyroidism.

This clonotype occurred a few times. The chain uses TRBV30 and TRBJ2-7; 13 bases align to TRBD2. This CDR3 region has 16 residues. V was pared by 1 base and J by 4 bases, with 7 bases of the junction left unmatched. Germline CDR1 reads GTSNPN; CDR2 reads SVGIG (reference sequence). CDR3 sequence: CAWSGTSGSVRYEQYF. As DNA, the CDR3 is TGTGCCTGGAGTGGGACTAGCGGGAGTGTCAGGTACGAGCAGTACTTC.

This clonotype was detected once. A single base separates this from a much larger clone, so it may be a read error. J is TRBJ2-7 and V is TRBV14, with unresolved D. The CDR3 consists of 14 residues. Trimming took off 0 bases at V and 12 bases at J, with 18 bases between the two ends. The germline V gene has CDR1 SGHDN and CDR2 FVKESK. Here the CDR3 reads CASSQEVGRNSLYF. Written as DNA, the CDR3 is TGTGCCAGCAGCCAAGAGGTCGGTCGGAATAGTCTGTACTTC. Full variable domain (remainder filled in from reference TRBV14 and TRBJ2-7): EAGVTQFPSHSVIEKGQTVTLRCDPISGHDNLYWYRRVMGKEIKFLLHFVKESKQDESGMPNNRFLAERTGGTYSTLKVQPAELEDSGVYFCASSQEVGRNSLYFGPGTRLTVT.

Notes on this clonotype: A much larger clone differs from this one at a single base, so this may be a read error. The chain employs TRBV7-2 and TRBJ1-4, with 11 bases lining up with TRBD1. The CDR3 spans 21 residues. In germline, CDR1 is SGHTA, CDR2 FQGNSA. As DNA, the CDR3 is TGTGCCAGCAGCTTCACGGGACAGGGGGTGTCGCTCGAAGCGACTAATGAAAAACTGCTTTTT. This gives the protein CASSFTGQGVSLEATNEKLLF.

Ten or more counts support this clonotype. The chain couples TRBV20-1 to TRBJ2-7; D could derive from TRBD1 or TRBD2 (6 bases each). Germline loops: CDR1 DFQATT, CDR2 SNEGSKA (reference sequence). The length of the CDR3 is 15 residues. V gave up 6 bases and J gave up 4 bases, with 22 bases separating them. CDR3 in amino acids: CSATVAGQLGYEQYF. CDR3 DNA: TGCAGTGCCACGGTGGCGGGACAACTTGGGTACGAGCAGTACTTC.

This clonotype was picked up one time. The rearrangement uses TRBV5-1 and TRBJ1-5; D might be TRBD1 (5 bases). Germline V gives CDR1 SGHRS, CDR2 YFSETQ. V was pared by 2 bases and J by 4 bases, with 16 bases between. This CDR3 has 16 amino acids. The CDR3 loop reads CASSLQGTEANQPQHF. CDR3 in DNA: TGCGCCAGCAGCTTACAAGGGACGGAAGCTAATCAGCCCCAGCATTTT.

This clonotype was seen repeatedly, ten times or more. The J gene is TRBJ1-2, the V gene TRBV27; D possibly corresponds to TRBD1 (6 bases). There are 13 residues in the CDR3. Germline V gene data show CDR1 as MNHEY and CDR2 as SMNVEV (reference sequence). V lost 2 bases and J 6 bases, leaving 10 bases between the germline ends. CDR3 region: CASSLGGPDGYTF. CDR3 nucleotide sequence: TGTGCCAGCAGTTTAGGGGGGCCCGATGGCTACACCTTC.

The V gene is TRBV2, the J gene TRBJ1-5, with a tentative D call TRBD1 (5 bases). CDR1 and CDR2 from the germline V gene are SNHLY and FYNNEI. The CDR3 is made up of 14 amino acids. V was cut by 6 bases and J by 0 bases, with 9 bases left in between. The CDR3 loop reads CASSRQTSNQPQHF. For the CDR3, the DNA is TGTGCCAGCAGCAGACAGACTAGCAATCAGCCCCAGCATTTT.

To note about this clonotype: A read error is possible here, since a much larger clone lies one base away. The chain is built from TRBV25-1 and TRBJ1-2; no definite D call. CDR3 length: 11 residues. V was shortened by 7 bases and J by 8 bases, with 11 bases between the two germline ends. Germline loops: CDR1 MGHDK, CDR2 SYGVNS. The CDR3: CASKNYGGYTF. Written as DNA, the CDR3 is TGTGCCAGCAAGAACTACGGGGGCTACACCTTC.

Many counts were recorded for this clonotype. The chain has TRBV6-6 and TRBJ1-1; 7 bases fit TRBD1. This CDR3 is 17 amino acids long. V was clipped by 2 bases and J by 3 bases; unmatched bases: 12. In germline, CDR1 is MNHNY, CDR2 SVGAGI (reference sequence). For the CDR3, the DNA is TGTGCCAGCAGTTACCCAAGGACAGGTTCCATTGACACTGAAGCTTTCTTT. Translated: CASSYPRTGSIDTEAFF.

This clonotype was observed many times. The rearrangement joins TRBV10-3 to TRBJ2-6; no definite D call. Germline CDR1 ENHRY, CDR2 SYGVKD. With 4 bases removed from V and 2 bases from J, the gap between germline ends came to 9 bases. The CDR3 is 15 residues long. The CDR3: CAISGSLAGANVLTF. CDR3 DNA sequence: TGTGCCATCAGTGGTTCTCTGGCTGGGGCCAACGTCCTGACTTTC.

This sequence joins TRBV24-1 and TRBJ2-2; tentatively, D is TRBD2 (5 bases). V lost 0 bases and J 2 bases, leaving 9 bases between the germline ends. The germline V gene encodes CDR1 KGHDR and CDR2 SFDVKD. This CDR3 region has 16 residues. For the CDR3, the DNA is TGTGCCACCAGTGATTTGCCGGACTCAAACACCGGGGAGCTGTTTTTT. The encoded protein is CATSDLPDSNTGELFF.

The CDR3 DNA follows: TGTGCCTGGATCATAGTAGGAACACTGATTGAAGCTTTCTTT. This gives the protein CAWIIVGTLIEAFF. The chain uses TRBV30 and TRBJ1-1; no reliable D call. The CDR3 sequence is 14 residues long. Germline CDR1 is GTSNPN and CDR2 is SVGIG (reference sequence). Trimming took 4 bases from V and 7 from J, leaving 19 bases between them. Together with reference TRBV30 and TRBJ1-1, the CDR3 gives the full variable domain: SQTIHQWPATLVQPVGSPLSLECTVEGTSNPNLYWYRQAAGRGLQLLFYSVGIGQISSEVPQNLSASRPQDRQFILSSKKLLLSDSGFYLCAWIIVGTLIEAFFGQGTRLTVV.

As for this clonotype: Since a much larger clone is just one base distant, this may be a read error. The CDR3 DNA reads as TGTGCCAACAGTTTCGAGAACACTGAAGCTTTCTTT. Translating gives CANSFENTEAFF. The rearrangement uses TRBV12-3 or TRBV12-4 and TRBJ1-1; no firm D call. The CDR3 covers 12 residues.

The sample holds many counts of this clonotype. V gene TRBV14 combines with J gene TRBJ2-5; D remains ambiguous. CDR3 length: 15 amino acids. Germline CDR1 SGHDN, CDR2 FVKESK. Between the trimmed V and J ends, which lost 0 bases and 2 bases, there was a span of 10 bases. The chain's CDR3 is CASSQDRLLQETQYF. CDR3 in DNA: TGTGCCAGCAGCCAAGACCGGCTACTACAAGAGACCCAGTACTTC. Based on the CDR3 plus reference TRBV14 and TRBJ2-5, the full variable domain is EAGVTQFPSHSVIEKGQTVTLRCDPISGHDNLYWYRRVMGKEIKFLLHFVKESKQDESGMPNNRFLAERTGGTYSTLKVQPAELEDSGVYFCASSQDRLLQETQYFGPGTRLLVL.

With respect to this clonotype: This could be a read error, since a much larger clone is one nucleotide away. The CDR3 reads CASSFIGGQGAQETQYF. CDR3 in DNA: TGTGCCAGCAGTTTTATTGGTGGACAGGGGGCGCAAGAGACCCAGTACTTC. V gene TRBV28 combines with J gene TRBJ2-5; 11 positions agree with TRBD1. The junction had 8 bases not matched to a gene; V was cut back by 3 bases and J by 2 bases. The CDR3 is 17 residues long. Germline lookup yields CDR1 MDHEN and CDR2 SYDVKM.

The table lists this clonotype with many counts. The chain couples TRBV29-1 to TRBJ2-7; D may be TRBD2 (5 bases). The CDR3 spans 12 residues. Per germline, CDR1 SQVTM and CDR2 ANQGSEA. V lost 2 bases and J lost 9, with 14 bases in between. The CDR3 loop reads CSVERPDSRQYF. The CDR3 DNA reads TGCAGCGTTGAACGGCCGGACTCTCGGCAGTACTTC.

V gene TRBV29-1 combines with J gene TRBJ2-7, with D perhaps given as TRBD1 or TRBD2 (5 bases each). Germline assignment: CDR1 SQVTM and CDR2 ANQGSEA. CDR3 length: 13 amino acids. Trimming stripped 6 bases from V and 0 bases from J, with 12 bases between. Here the CDR3 DNA reads TGCAGCGTCGCGCAAGGGACCTCCTACGAGCAGTACTTC. Protein product: CSVAQGTSYEQYF.

The chain uses TRBV12-5 and TRBJ2-1; D is perhaps TRBD2 (6 bases). Trimming pared 0 bases from V and 9 bases from J, leaving 6 bases between. The CDR3 is made up of 12 amino acids. The germline V gene encodes CDR1 LGHNT and CDR2 FRNRAP. CDR3 protein: CASGLVLAEQFF. The CDR3 DNA reads TGTGCTAGTGGTTTGGTACTAGCTGAGCAGTTCTTC.

This clonotype was picked up many times. V and J are TRBV5-1 and TRBJ2-2; D possibly corresponds to TRBD2 (5 bases). The CDR3 length is 14 residues. With 5 bases removed from V and 6 bases from J, the gap between germline ends came to 14 bases. Germline loops: CDR1 SGHRS, CDR2 YFSETQ. The CDR3 DNA reads as TGCGCCAGCAGACGGGAAGCAATCGCCGGGGAGCTGTTTTTT. Residues: CASRREAIAGELFF. Filled out from reference TRBV5-1 and TRBJ2-2, the complete variable domain reads KAGVTQTPRYLIKTRGQQVTLSCSPISGHRSVSWYQQTPGQGLQFLFEYFSETQRNKGNFPGRFSGRQFSNSRSEMNVSTLELGDSALYLCASRREAIAGELFFGEGSRLTVL.

At least ten counts were recorded for this clonotype. This chain joins TRBV6-5 and TRBJ1-5, with 9 bases fitting TRBD1. CDR1 and CDR2 (germline): MNHEY, SVGAGI. V gave up 5 bases and J gave up 1 base; unmatched junction bases: 6. The CDR3 loop spans 16 amino acids. For the CDR3, the DNA is TGTGCCAGCAGTCCGCCAGGACAGGGGAGCAATCAGCCCCAGCATTTT. Protein: CASSPPGQGSNQPQHF.

The table lists this clonotype with many counts. V usage is TRBV11-3 and J usage is TRBJ1-1, with D uncertain. CDR3 size: 15 residues. Germline CDR1 and CDR2: SGHNT and YENEEA. With 7 bases removed from V and 1 base from J, the gap between germline ends came to 16 bases. The CDR3 protein is CASTRRRQKNTEAFF. For the CDR3, the DNA is TGTGCCAGCACCCGAAGACGGCAGAAGAACACTGAAGCTTTCTTT.

This clonotype was detected many times. The chain is built from TRBV7-3 and TRBJ2-7; D might be TRBD2 (5 bases). Germline CDR1 and CDR2: SGHTA and FQGTGA. V was pared by 5 bases and J by 5 bases, with 13 bases between. CDR3 size: 13 residues. DNA of the CDR3: TGTGCCAGCAGCCCTGACACCGGGGACGAGCAGTACTTC. Protein sequence: CASSPDTGDEQYF. Supplemented by reference TRBV7-3 and TRBJ2-7, the full variable domain reads GAGVSQTPSNKVTEKGKYVELRCDPISGHTALYWYRQSLGQGPEFLIYFQGTGAADDSGLPNDRFFAVRPEGSVSTLKIQRTERGDSAVYLCASSPDTGDEQYFGPGTRLTVT.

In its sample, this clonotype was seen a few times. The genes are TRBV12-3 or TRBV12-4 and TRBJ1-1; D is uncertain. The CDR3 sequence is 12 residues long. The ends were cut back, 8 bases at V and 5 bases at J, with 12 bases in the middle. CDR3 amino acids: CASGFRGTEAFF. CDR3 DNA: TGTGCCAGCGGCTTCCGGGGAACTGAAGCTTTCTTT.

This clonotype was detected many times. The chain is built from TRBV2 and TRBJ2-2; D tentatively reads TRBD1 or TRBD2 (5 bases each). The CDR3 spans 14 residues. Germline V gene data show CDR1 as SNHLY and CDR2 as FYNNEI. The V gene lost 4 bases and the J gene lost 0 bases, with 6 bases spanning the gap. The CDR3 sequence: CASSAGPNTGELFF. In DNA, the CDR3 is TGTGCCAGCAGTGCGGGACCGAACACCGGGGAGCTGTTTTTT.

The rearrangement joins TRBV10-3 to TRBJ1-5; 10 bases align to TRBD1. The germline V gene has CDR1 ENHRY and CDR2 SYGVKD. Unmatched junction bases numbered 4, after V lost 10 bases and J lost 7 bases. This CDR3 has 12 residues. CDR3 DNA: TGTGCCACCCCGGACAGGGGGCAGCCCCAGCATTTT. Protein sequence: CATPDRGQPQHF.